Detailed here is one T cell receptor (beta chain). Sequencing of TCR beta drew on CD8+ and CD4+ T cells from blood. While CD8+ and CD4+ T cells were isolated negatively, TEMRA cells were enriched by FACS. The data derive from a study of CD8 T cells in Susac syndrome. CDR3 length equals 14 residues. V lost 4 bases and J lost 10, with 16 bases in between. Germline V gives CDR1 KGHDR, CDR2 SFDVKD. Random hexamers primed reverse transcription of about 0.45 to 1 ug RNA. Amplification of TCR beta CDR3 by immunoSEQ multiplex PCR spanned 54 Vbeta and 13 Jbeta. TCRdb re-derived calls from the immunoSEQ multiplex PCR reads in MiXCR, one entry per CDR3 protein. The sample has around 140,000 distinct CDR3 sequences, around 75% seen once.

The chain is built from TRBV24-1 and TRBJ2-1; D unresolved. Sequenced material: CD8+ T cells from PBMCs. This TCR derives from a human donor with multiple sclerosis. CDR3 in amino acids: CATSDLKTPWEQFF. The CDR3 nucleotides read TGTGCCACCAGTGACTTAAAGACGCCTTGGGAGCAGTTCTTC.